These 17 T cell receptor beta chains came from one sample sequenced in a study of vaccination effects on CD4 cells after COVID-19. Within the ViraFEST assay, antigen-specific CD4+ T cells underwent expansion with viral peptide pools prior to sequencing. Cultured cells yielded isolated CD4+ T cells after 10 to 11 days. The vaccine recipients had no prior SARS-CoV-2 infection, with negative nucleocapsid antibodies. No antigen is known for these receptors. The method was immunoSEQ multiplex PCR; TCRdb's version includes in-frame clones alone and lacks a portion of them. The data show about 24,000 clones, approximately 80% seen once. This specimen was CD4+ T cells from PBMCs cultured with HCoV-NL63 spike peptides, taken before COVID-19 vaccination. These receptors all come from a human donor who received a COVID-19 vaccine.

The V gene is TRBV4-1, the J gene TRBJ2-3, with D tentatively TRBD1 or TRBD2 (5 bases each). This CDR3 has 16 amino acids. The ends were cut back, 6 bases at V and 0 bases at J, with 16 bases in the middle. Germline CDR1 MGHRA, CDR2 YSYEKL. CDR3 region: CASRGDGYFSTDTQYF. The CDR3 DNA reads TGCGCCAGCAGGGGGGACGGCTATTTCAGCACAGATACGCAGTATTTT.

This clone was seen a handful of times. The chain joins TRBV6-5 to TRBJ1-2; D gene uncertain. CDR3 length: 14 residues. CDR1 is MNHEY and CDR2 is SVGAGI in the germline V gene. Between the trimmed V and J ends, which lost 6 bases and 4 bases, there was a span of 15 bases. CDR3 amino acids: CASSRAGISYGYTF. The CDR3 DNA follows: TGTGCCAGCAGCCGCGCCGGGATTAGCTATGGCTACACCTTC.

This clone has more than one count but fewer than ten. The chain links TRBV6-2 or TRBV6-3 to TRBJ1-2; D might be TRBD1 (5 bases). The CDR3 contains 14 residues. The V gene lost 2 bases and the J gene lost 4 bases, with 11 bases spanning the gap. The V gene's germline CDR1 is MNHEY and CDR2 SVGEGT. The CDR3 nucleotides are TGTGCCAGCAGTTACAGAGGACAATCCTATGGCTACACCTTC. Translating it yields CASSYRGQSYGYTF.

The V gene is TRBV5-1, the J gene TRBJ1-4; D uncertain. The V gene lost 4 bases and the J gene lost 7 bases, with 11 bases spanning the gap. Looked up from germline, CDR1 is SGHRS and CDR2 is YFSETQ. The CDR3 extends over 13 amino acids. The CDR3, as DNA: TGCGCCAGCAGCCGAACTGAGGGTGAAAAACTGTTTTTT. It specifies CASSRTEGEKLFF.

V usage is TRBV5-1 and J usage is TRBJ2-2; 7 bases align to TRBD1. Germline CDR1 reads SGHRS; CDR2 reads YFSETQ. There are 15 residues in the CDR3. V dropped 4 bases and J dropped 7; count of bases not matched to a gene: 10. CDR3 loop: CASSLQDRPDGELFF. The CDR3 bases are TGCGCCAGCAGCCTCCAGGACAGGCCGGACGGGGAGCTGTTTTTT.

CDR3 loop: CASSLGHFGPPRGWSGYTF. The CDR3 nucleotides read TGTGCCAGCAGCTTAGGGCATTTTGGTCCGCCCAGGGGGTGGAGTGGCTACACCTTC. The chain combines TRBV13 with TRBJ1-2; 7 nucleotides match TRBD1. The germline CDR1 and CDR2 sequences are PRHDT and FYEKMQ (reference sequence). V dropped 0 bases and J dropped 7; count of bases not matched to a gene: 20. This CDR3 contains 19 residues.

V usage is TRBV5-4 and J usage is TRBJ2-7; TRBD2 matches at 7 bases. With 0 bases clipped from V and 0 bases from J, the junction kept 6 bases outside the gene matches. Germline loops: CDR1 SGHNT, CDR2 YYREEE (reference sequence). The CDR3 extends over 16 amino acids. This CDR3 is CASSLAGGTSSYEQYF. DNA of the CDR3: TGTGCCAGCAGCTTGGCGGGGGGAACAAGCTCCTACGAGCAGTACTTC.

The chain links TRBV5-1 to TRBJ1-1; D gene ambiguous. With 0 bases removed from V and 1 base from J, the gap between germline ends came to 4 bases. The CDR3 covers 13 residues. CDR1 is SGHRS, CDR2 YFSETQ, per germline. CDR3 loop: CASSLDPNTEAFF. DNA of the CDR3: TGCGCCAGCAGCTTGGACCCGAACACTGAAGCTTTCTTT.

This clone was counted between two and nine times. The DNA of the CDR3 is TGTGCCAGCAGCCAAGTACAGCCCTATGGCTACACCTTC. Its protein is CASSQVQPYGYTF. The genes are TRBV3-1 (or the pseudogene TRBV3-2) and TRBJ1-2; no clear D. CDR3 length: 13 amino acids. Germline CDR1 LGHDT, CDR2 YNNKEL (reference sequence). Trimming cost V 1 base and J 4 bases, with 7 bases left between them.

The genes are TRBV2 and TRBJ2-1; D gene ambiguous. This CDR3 has 13 residues. Trimming removed 2 bases from V and 7 bases from J, with 9 bases in between. CDR1 and CDR2 (germline): SNHLY, FYNNEI. CDR3 DNA: TGTGCCAGCAGTGAACGCCCGGAAAATGAGCAGTTCTTC. Translating gives CASSERPENEQFF.

This clone was seen only once. DNA for the CDR3: TGTGCCAGCAGCAGCTTTCTCCGGGACAGGGAAACCTACGAGCAGTACTTC. Amino acid sequence: CASSSFLRDRETYEQYF. This chain connects TRBV21-1 to TRBJ2-7; TRBD1, the D gene given by the table, was not confirmed from the DNA. TRBV21-1 is termed a pseudogene. This CDR3 has 17 amino acids.

The chain combines TRBV5-1 with TRBJ1-4; tentatively, D is TRBD1 (5 bases). CDR3 size: 15 residues. V was clipped by 2 bases and J by 1 base, with 9 bases between them. Germline loops: CDR1 SGHRS, CDR2 YFSETQ. The CDR3: CASSLWGVTNEKLFF. DNA for the CDR3: TGCGCCAGCAGCTTATGGGGGGTAACTAATGAAAAACTGTTTTTT.

V usage is TRBV5-1 and J usage is TRBJ2-1, with 11 bases that match TRBD2. The trim removed 1 base at V and 5 bases at J, leaving 8 bases unmatched. This CDR3 comprises 17 residues. Germline CDR1 SGHRS, CDR2 YFSETQ. The CDR3 protein is CASSLLAGGLVDNEQFF. The CDR3 bases are TGCGCCAGCAGCTTGCTAGCGGGAGGTTTGGTAGACAATGAGCAGTTCTTC.

The V and J genes are TRBV12-3 or TRBV12-4 and TRBJ1-5; D is unresolved. The CDR3 is 13 residues long. Trimming stripped 3 bases from V and 4 bases from J, with 7 bases between. The CDR3 nucleotides are TGTGCCAGCAGTTTTGCCGAAAATCAGCCCCAGCATTTT. Its translation is CASSFAENQPQHF.

This chain uses TRBV2 with TRBJ1-1, with D hard to call. The CDR3 sequence is 15 residues long. Deletions cut 1 base from V and 6 bases from J, with 15 bases between. Per germline, CDR1 SNHLY and CDR2 FYNNEI. The DNA for the CDR3 is TGTGCCAGCAGTGAAGGTATCTCTGCGGGTGCTGAAGCTTTCTTT. Translated, it gives CASSEGISAGAEAFF.

The chain uses TRBV18 and TRBJ2-7; 9 nucleotides line up with TRBD1. The V gene end was trimmed by 3 bases and the J gene end by 6 bases; junction bases not matched to a gene: 9. CDR1 KGHSH and CDR2 LQKENI come from the germline V gene. The CDR3 runs 15 residues. The CDR3 DNA follows: TGTGCCAGCTCACCTCCCGGGACAGGGCTTAGCGAGCAGTACTTC. It translates to CASSPPGTGLSEQYF.

V and J are TRBV6-1 and TRBJ1-5, with D unresolved. Germline V CDR1 and CDR2: MNHNS, SASEGT. The germline V and J ends were trimmed by 1 base and 3 bases, with 7 bases remaining between them. The length of the CDR3 is 14 residues. CDR3 sequence: CASSEEWDNQPQHF. DNA for the CDR3: TGTGCCAGCAGTGAAGAGTGGGACAATCAGCCCCAGCATTTT.